Following are 22 T cell receptor beta chains from one sample sequenced in a study of CD8 T cells in ankylosing spondylitis. One entry per CDR3 protein results from TCRdb running MiXCR on the 5' RACE reads. The sample has about 390,000 distinct CDR3 sequences, approximately 20% seen once. These receptors have no known antigen. Study-wide findings and caveats: About 8 highly homologous variants formed a TCR beta motif that appeared characteristic of ankylosing spondylitis blood.

The sequenced material came from blood, either unsorted or a sorted T cell fraction (not recorded which). These receptors were collected from a male donor with ankylosing spondylitis.

There are a few counts of this clonotype. The chain is built from TRBV7-2 and TRBJ2-7, with D perhaps TRBD2 (5 bases). Trimming took 4 bases from V and 6 from J, leaving 16 bases between them. The CDR3 spans 14 residues. Germline V gene data show CDR1 as SGHTA and CDR2 as FQGNSA. The CDR3 DNA follows: TGTGCCAGCAGCTCCGACTATTCGGATATCGAGCAGTACTTC. Protein product: CASSSDYSDIEQYF.

The chain has TRBV5-6 and TRBJ2-2; D is unclear. Germline V lookup: CDR1 SGHDT, CDR2 YYEEEE. V lost 4 bases and J 3 bases, leaving 19 bases between the germline ends. CDR3 length equals 17 residues. The CDR3 reads CASSRLGVELDTGELFF. DNA for the CDR3: TGTGCCAGCAGCCGGCTTGGTGTGGAGCTAGACACCGGGGAGCTGTTTTTT.

Only a few counts were recorded for this clonotype. This rearrangement joins TRBV10-3 to TRBJ1-1; 12 bases fit TRBD1. Germline V CDR1 and CDR2: ENHRY, SYGVKD. The CDR3 is 14 residues long. The J segment lost 5 bases and the V segment lost 10 bases, leaving 8 bases of the junction unmatched. This CDR3 reads CASIRDRGQTEAFF. In nucleotides, the CDR3 is TGTGCCAGCATAAGGGACAGGGGGCAAACTGAAGCTTTCTTT.

The chain recombines TRBV29-1 with TRBJ1-1; 10 bases align to TRBD1. The CDR3 totals 13 residues. Germline loops: CDR1 SQVTM, CDR2 ANQGSEA. The V gene end was trimmed by 4 bases and the J gene end by 4 bases; junction bases not matched to a gene: 3. CDR3 residues: CSVGDRGLTEAFF. The DNA of the CDR3 is TGCAGCGTTGGCGACAGGGGGCTCACTGAAGCTTTCTTT.

This clonotype turned up a few times. The J gene is TRBJ1-5, the V gene TRBV7-8, with a possible D match to TRBD1 (5 bases). The germline V gene encodes CDR1 SGHVS and CDR2 FQNEAQ. The V end lost 1 base, the J end lost 6 bases, and 13 bases lay between the germline ends. The CDR3 runs to 15 residues. In DNA form, the CDR3 reads TGTGCCAGCAGCTTAGGACCAGGGCTCCGTCAGCCCCAGCATTTT. Protein sequence: CASSLGPGLRQPQHF.

This clonotype was picked up one time. The V and J genes are TRBV6-5 and TRBJ2-7; 7 nucleotides agree with TRBD2. Germline V lookup: CDR1 MNHEY, CDR2 SVGAGI. This CDR3 contains 14 residues. Losses at the gene ends were 0 bases for V and 5 bases for J; bases not matched to a gene: 4. The chain's CDR3 is CASSYSDGGDEQYF. The CDR3 bases are TGTGCCAGCAGTTACTCGGATGGGGGGGACGAGCAGTACTTC.

The table lists this clonotype with many counts. The chain joins TRBV29-1 to TRBJ2-2; 9 positions agree with TRBD1. Germline V gives CDR1 SQVTM, CDR2 ANQGSEA. Trimming at V came to 5 bases and at J to 4 bases, leaving 2 bases not matched to a gene. The CDR3 has 13 amino acids. The DNA of the CDR3 is TGCAGCGTTCAACAGGGGGCCACCGGGGAGCTGTTTTTT. This translates into CSVQQGATGELFF.

The gene calls are TRBV29-1 and TRBJ1-1, with D uncertain. The CDR3 spans 13 residues. V was cut by 7 bases and J by 6 bases, with 18 bases left in between. In germline, CDR1 is SQVTM, CDR2 ANQGSEA. In DNA form, the CDR3 reads TGCAGCGGTTCCGGGCCCTCTGGGGCTGAAGCTTTCTTT. This gives the protein CSGSGPSGAEAFF.

The chain has TRBV5-5 and TRBJ2-1; 7 positions agree with TRBD2. This CDR3 contains 15 residues. Germline CDR1 and CDR2: SGHKS and YYEKEE (reference sequence). V shed 0 bases, J shed 5 bases, and the junction held 5 bases outside the gene matches. CDR3 DNA sequence: TGTGCCAGCAGCTTGGAACCGGGACTACACAATGAGCAGTTCTTC. Protein product: CASSLEPGLHNEQFF.

V and J are TRBV9 and TRBJ2-6; possibly TRBD2 for D (6 bases). Trimming cost V 0 bases and J 0 bases, with 7 bases left between them. Germline V gene data show CDR1 as SGDLS and CDR2 as YYNGEE. This CDR3 region has 16 residues. CDR3 sequence (DNA): TGTGCCAGCAGCGTAGACGGGGGCTCTGGGGCCAACGTCCTGACTTTC. This translates into CASSVDGGSGANVLTF.

This clonotype came up a few times. The chain combines TRBV4-2 with TRBJ2-2; unclear D gene. CDR3 length equals 13 residues. V was trimmed by 0 bases and J by 5 bases, leaving 4 bases between them. Germline V gene data show CDR1 as LGHNA and CDR2 as YNFKEQ. The CDR3, as DNA: TGTGCCAGCAGCCAAGAAGTTACCGGGGAGCTGTTTTTT. This translates into CASSQEVTGELFF.

The chain is built from TRBV28 and TRBJ1-1; no reliable D call. The CDR3 spans 14 residues. CDR1 MDHEN and CDR2 SYDVKM come from the germline V gene. V was shortened by 7 bases and J by 0 bases, with 12 bases between the two germline ends. CDR3 sequence (DNA): TGTGCCAGCACTAATTTTCCCTTGAACACTGAAGCTTTCTTT. Amino acids: CASTNFPLNTEAFF.

This clonotype was counted between two and nine times. The chain has TRBV20-1 and TRBJ1-1; no firm D call. The germline V and J ends were trimmed by 6 bases and 2 bases, with 13 bases remaining between them. The CDR3 has 13 residues. The V gene's germline CDR1 is DFQATT and CDR2 SNEGSKA (reference sequence). For the CDR3, the DNA is TGCAGTGCCAACCTCGGGGATAACACTGAAGCTTTCTTT. As protein: CSANLGDNTEAFF.

The V call is TRBV13, the J call TRBJ2-3; D remains unclear. Germline V CDR1 and CDR2: PRHDT, FYEKMQ (reference sequence). The V and J ends lost 1 base and 2 bases respectively, with 7 bases between them. This CDR3 has 14 amino acids. The CDR3 reads CASSLDVNTDTQYF. DNA of the CDR3: TGTGCCAGCAGCTTAGACGTTAACACAGATACGCAGTATTTT.

In this sample, this clonotype turned up a few times. This chain joins TRBV6-1 and TRBJ1-4; TRBD1 is a possible D gene (5 bases). The length of the CDR3 is 14 residues. The V and J ends lost 10 bases and 0 bases respectively, with 12 bases between them. The germline V gene has CDR1 MNHNS and CDR2 SASEGT. The CDR3 loop is CATGYRTTNEKLFF. DNA for the CDR3: TGTGCCACCGGGTACAGGACAACTAATGAAAAACTGTTTTTT.

The chain carries TRBV19 and TRBJ2-1; 9 nucleotides align to TRBD2. The CDR3 runs to 13 residues. The V gene end was trimmed by 10 bases and the J gene end by 7 bases; junction bases not matched to a gene: 8. In germline, CDR1 is LNHDA, CDR2 SQIVND (reference sequence). This CDR3 reads CATGGLARNEQFF. CDR3 DNA sequence: TGTGCCACTGGCGGACTAGCGAGGAATGAGCAGTTCTTC.

The chain couples TRBV7-9 to TRBJ1-5, with no clear D. In germline, CDR1 is SEHNR, CDR2 FQNEAQ (reference sequence). Trimming pared 5 bases from V and 0 bases from J, leaving 8 bases between. The CDR3 contains 14 residues. As DNA, the CDR3 is TGTGCCAGCAGCCGGAGCGATAGCAATCAGCCCCAGCATTTT. As protein: CASSRSDSNQPQHF.

The CDR3 sequence is CASSSPRDRTNEKLFF. The DNA of the CDR3 is TGTGCCAGCAGTTCGCCCCGGGACAGAACTAATGAAAAACTGTTTTTT. The chain uses TRBV27 and TRBJ1-4, with 7 bases lining up with TRBD1. The CDR3 is 16 residues long. The germline V gene encodes CDR1 MNHEY and CDR2 SMNVEV (reference sequence). The V and J ends lost 4 bases and 1 base, in that order; junction bases with no gene match: 6.

The rearrangement uses TRBV7-9 and TRBJ2-7; weak D call: TRBD1 (6 bases). The CDR3 spans 15 residues. Germline loops: CDR1 SEHNR, CDR2 FQNEAQ (reference sequence). V was cut by 2 bases and J by 1 base, with 12 bases left in between. The CDR3 nucleotides are TGTGCCAGCAGCTTACAGGGCAGGGGTTCCTACGAGCAGTACTTC. Translation gives CASSLQGRGSYEQYF.

This clonotype was counted a few times. V and J are TRBV18 and TRBJ2-3; D gene uncertain. V gave up 6 bases and J gave up 6 bases, with 13 bases separating them. This CDR3 is 13 amino acids long. Per germline, CDR1 KGHSH and CDR2 LQKENI. CDR3 amino acids: CASSPTNGDTQYF. The CDR3 DNA follows: TGTGCCAGCTCGCCGACGAATGGGGATACGCAGTATTTT.

This clonotype was observed a handful of times. The genes are TRBV18 and TRBJ1-1; D is undetermined. Trimming took off 3 bases at V and 1 base at J, with 6 bases between the two ends. The CDR3 is 13 residues long. The germline V gene has CDR1 KGHSH and CDR2 LQKENI. The CDR3 is CASSPGQNTEAFF. CDR3 DNA sequence: TGTGCCAGCTCACCGGGTCAGAACACTGAAGCTTTCTTT. Filled out from reference TRBV18 and TRBJ1-1, the complete variable domain reads NAGVMQNPRHLVRRRGQEARLRCSPMKGHSHVYWYRQLPEEGLKFMVYLQKENIIDESGMPKERFSAEFPKEGPSILRIQQVVRGDSAAYFCASSPGQNTEAFFGQGTRLTVV.

V gene TRBV30 combines with J gene TRBJ2-3; a weak D match, TRBD2 (6 bases). This CDR3 comprises 16 residues. Germline values: CDR1 GTSNPN, CDR2 SVGIG (reference sequence). V was trimmed by 2 bases and J by 1 base, leaving 16 bases between them. CDR3 protein: CAWSRGYGTGTDTQYF. CDR3 in DNA: TGTGCCTGGAGTCGGGGATATGGGACTGGCACAGATACGCAGTATTTT.